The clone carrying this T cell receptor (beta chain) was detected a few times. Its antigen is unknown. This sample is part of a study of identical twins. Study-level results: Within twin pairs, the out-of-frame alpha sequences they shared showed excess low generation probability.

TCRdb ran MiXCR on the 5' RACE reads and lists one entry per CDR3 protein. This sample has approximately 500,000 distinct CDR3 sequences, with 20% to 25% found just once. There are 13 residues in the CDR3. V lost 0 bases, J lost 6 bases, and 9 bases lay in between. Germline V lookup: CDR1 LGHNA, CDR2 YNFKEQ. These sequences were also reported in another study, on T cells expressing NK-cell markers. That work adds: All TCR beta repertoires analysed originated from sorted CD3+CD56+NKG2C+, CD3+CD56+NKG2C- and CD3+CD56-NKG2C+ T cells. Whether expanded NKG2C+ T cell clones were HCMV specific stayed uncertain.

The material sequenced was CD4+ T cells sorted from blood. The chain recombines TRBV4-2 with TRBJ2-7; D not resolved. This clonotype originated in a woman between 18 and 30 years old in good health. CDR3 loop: CASSQDVTSEQYF. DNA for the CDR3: TGTGCCAGCAGCCAAGATGTTACCTCCGAGCAGTACTTC.